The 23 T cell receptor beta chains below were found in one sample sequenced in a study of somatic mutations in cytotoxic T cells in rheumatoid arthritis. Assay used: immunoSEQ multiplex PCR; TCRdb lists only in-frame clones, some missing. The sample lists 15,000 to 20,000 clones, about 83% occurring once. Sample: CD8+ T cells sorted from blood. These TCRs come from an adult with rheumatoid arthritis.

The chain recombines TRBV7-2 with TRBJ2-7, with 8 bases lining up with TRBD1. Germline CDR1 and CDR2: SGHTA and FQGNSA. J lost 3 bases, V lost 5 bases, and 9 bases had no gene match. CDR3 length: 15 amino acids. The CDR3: CASSRTGPTNYEQYF. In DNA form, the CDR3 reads TGTGCCAGCAGCAGGACAGGGCCAACAAACTACGAGCAGTACTTC.

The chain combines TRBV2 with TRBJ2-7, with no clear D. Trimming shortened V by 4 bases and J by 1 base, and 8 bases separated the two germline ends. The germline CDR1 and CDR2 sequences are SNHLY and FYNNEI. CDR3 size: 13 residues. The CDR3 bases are TGTGCCAGCAGTGTTAACTTATCCTACGAGCAGTACTTC. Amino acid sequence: CASSVNLSYEQYF.

The CDR3 spells CASSTARTGAETQYF. The DNA of the CDR3 is TGTGCCAGTAGTACTGCACGGACAGGTGCGGAGACCCAGTACTTC. The chain joins TRBV19 to TRBJ2-5, with 7 bases that match TRBD1. The CDR3 contains 15 residues. Per germline, CDR1 LNHDA and CDR2 SQIVND (reference sequence). Trimming took 4 bases from V and 5 from J; bases not matched to a gene: 10.

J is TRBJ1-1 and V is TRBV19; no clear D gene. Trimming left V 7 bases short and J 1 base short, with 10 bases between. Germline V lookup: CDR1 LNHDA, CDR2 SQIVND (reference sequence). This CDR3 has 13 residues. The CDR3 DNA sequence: TGTGCCAGTACATGGCCTGGGAACACTGAAGCTTTCTTT. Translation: CASTWPGNTEAFF.

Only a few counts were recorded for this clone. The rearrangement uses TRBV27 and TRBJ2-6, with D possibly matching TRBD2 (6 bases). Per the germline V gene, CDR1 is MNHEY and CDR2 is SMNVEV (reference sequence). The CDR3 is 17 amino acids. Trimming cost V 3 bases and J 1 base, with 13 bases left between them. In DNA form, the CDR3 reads TGTGCCAGCAGTTTTTACCCTCGGGGGTCTGGGGCCAACGTCCTGACTTTC. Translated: CASSFYPRGSGANVLTF.

CDR3 sequence reads: CASSPGVIFETQYF. The CDR3, as DNA: TGTGCCAGCTCCCCAGGGGTAATATTCGAGACCCAGTACTTC. This chain joins TRBV27 and TRBJ2-5; maybe TRBD1 (6 bases). The CDR3 sequence is 14 residues long. Between the trimmed V and J ends, which lost 8 bases and 5 bases, there was a span of 18 bases. The germline V gene encodes CDR1 MNHEY and CDR2 SMNVEV (reference sequence).

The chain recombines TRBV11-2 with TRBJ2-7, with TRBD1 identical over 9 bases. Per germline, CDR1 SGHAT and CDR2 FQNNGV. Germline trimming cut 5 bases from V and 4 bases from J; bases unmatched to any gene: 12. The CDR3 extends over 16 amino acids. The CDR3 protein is CASSPEGTGPFYEQYF. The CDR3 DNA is TGTGCCAGCAGCCCAGAGGGGACAGGGCCTTTTTACGAGCAGTACTTC.

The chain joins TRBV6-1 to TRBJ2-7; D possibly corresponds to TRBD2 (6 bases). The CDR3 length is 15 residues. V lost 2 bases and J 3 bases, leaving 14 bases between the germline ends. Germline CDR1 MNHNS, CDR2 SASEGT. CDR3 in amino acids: CASSERLRGYYEQYF. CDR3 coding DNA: TGTGCCAGCAGTGAACGATTACGGGGGTACTACGAGCAGTACTTC.

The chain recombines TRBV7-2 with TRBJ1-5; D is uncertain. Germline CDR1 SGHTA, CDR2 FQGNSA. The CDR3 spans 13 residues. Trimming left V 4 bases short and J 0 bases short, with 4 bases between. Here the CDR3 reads CASSSNSNQPQHF. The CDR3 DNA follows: TGTGCCAGCAGCTCGAATAGCAATCAGCCCCAGCATTTT.

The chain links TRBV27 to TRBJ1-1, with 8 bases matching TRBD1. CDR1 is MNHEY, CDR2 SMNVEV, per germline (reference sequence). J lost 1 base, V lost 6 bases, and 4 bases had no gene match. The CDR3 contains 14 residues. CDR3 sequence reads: CASSPGGGNTEAFF. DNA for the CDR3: TGTGCCAGCAGCCCAGGGGGCGGGAACACTGAAGCTTTCTTT.

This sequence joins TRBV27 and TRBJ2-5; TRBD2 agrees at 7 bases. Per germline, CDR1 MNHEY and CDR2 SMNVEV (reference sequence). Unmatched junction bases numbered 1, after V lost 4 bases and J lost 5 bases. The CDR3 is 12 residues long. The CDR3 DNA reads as TGTGCCAGCAGTTACGGGGGGGAGACCCAGTACTTC. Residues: CASSYGGETQYF.

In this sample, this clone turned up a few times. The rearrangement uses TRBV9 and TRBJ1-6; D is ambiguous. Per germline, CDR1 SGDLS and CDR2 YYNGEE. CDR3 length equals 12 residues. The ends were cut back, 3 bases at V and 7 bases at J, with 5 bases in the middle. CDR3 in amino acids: CASSDGNSPLHF. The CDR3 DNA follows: TGTGCCAGCAGCGATGGGAATTCACCCCTCCACTTT.

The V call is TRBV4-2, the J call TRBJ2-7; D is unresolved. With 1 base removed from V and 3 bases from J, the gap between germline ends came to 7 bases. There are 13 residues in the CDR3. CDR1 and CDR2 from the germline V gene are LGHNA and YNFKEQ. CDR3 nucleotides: TGTGCCAGCAGCCAAGGGGGTCACTACGAGCAGTACTTC. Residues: CASSQGGHYEQYF.

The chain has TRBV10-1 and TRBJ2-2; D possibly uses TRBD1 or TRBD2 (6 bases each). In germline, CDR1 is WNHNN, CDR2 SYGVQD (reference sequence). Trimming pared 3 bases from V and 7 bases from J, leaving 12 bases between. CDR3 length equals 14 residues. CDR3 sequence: CASSERGRGGELFF. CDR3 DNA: TGCGCCAGCAGTGAACGGGGGCGCGGCGGGGAGCTGTTTTTT.

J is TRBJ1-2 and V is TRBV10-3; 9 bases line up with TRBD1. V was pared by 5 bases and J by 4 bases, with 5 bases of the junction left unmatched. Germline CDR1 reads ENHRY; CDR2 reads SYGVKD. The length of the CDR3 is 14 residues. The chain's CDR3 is CAISRTGVVYGYTF. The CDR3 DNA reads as TGTGCCATCAGTAGGACAGGGGTGGTCTATGGCTACACCTTC.

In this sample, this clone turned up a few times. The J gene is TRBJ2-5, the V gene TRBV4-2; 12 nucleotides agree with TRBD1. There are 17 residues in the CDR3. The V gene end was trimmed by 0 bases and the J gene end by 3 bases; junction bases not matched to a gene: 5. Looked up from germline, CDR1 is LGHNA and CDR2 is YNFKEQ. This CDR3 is CASSQDRDRGREETQYF. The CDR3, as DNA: TGTGCCAGCAGCCAAGATCGGGACAGGGGGCGGGAAGAGACCCAGTACTTC.

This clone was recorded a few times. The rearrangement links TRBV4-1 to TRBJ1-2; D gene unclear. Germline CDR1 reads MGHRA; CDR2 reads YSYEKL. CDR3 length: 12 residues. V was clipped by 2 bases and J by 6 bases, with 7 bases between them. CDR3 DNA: TGCGCCAGCAGCCAACGGACGGATGGCTACACCTTC. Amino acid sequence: CASSQRTDGYTF.

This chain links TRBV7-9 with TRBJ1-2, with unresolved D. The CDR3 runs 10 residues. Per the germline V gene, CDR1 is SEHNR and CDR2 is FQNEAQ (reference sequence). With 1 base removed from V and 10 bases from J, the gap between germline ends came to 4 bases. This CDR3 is CASSLDIYTF. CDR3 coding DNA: TGTGCCAGCAGCTTAGACATCTACACCTTC.

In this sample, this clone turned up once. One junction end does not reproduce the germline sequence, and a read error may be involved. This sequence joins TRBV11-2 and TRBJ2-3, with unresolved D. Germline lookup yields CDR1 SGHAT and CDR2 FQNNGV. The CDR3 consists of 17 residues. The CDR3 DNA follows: TGTGCCAACAGCTTCGCCGAGACGCGGATAAGCACAGATACGCAGTATTTT. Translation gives CANSFAETRISTDTQYF. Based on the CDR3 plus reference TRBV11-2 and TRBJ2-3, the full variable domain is EAGVAQSPRYKIIEKRQSVAFWCNPISGHATLYWYQQILGQGPKLLIQFQNNGVVDDSQLPKDRFSAERLKGVDSTLKIQPAKLEDSAVYLCANSFAETRISTDTQYFGPGTRLTVL.

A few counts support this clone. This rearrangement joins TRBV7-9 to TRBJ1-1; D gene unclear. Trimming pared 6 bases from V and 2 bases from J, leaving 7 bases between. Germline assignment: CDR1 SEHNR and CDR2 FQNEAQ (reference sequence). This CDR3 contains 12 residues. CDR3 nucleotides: TGTGCCAGCAGTACACCAAACACTGAAGCTTTCTTT. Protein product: CASSTPNTEAFF.

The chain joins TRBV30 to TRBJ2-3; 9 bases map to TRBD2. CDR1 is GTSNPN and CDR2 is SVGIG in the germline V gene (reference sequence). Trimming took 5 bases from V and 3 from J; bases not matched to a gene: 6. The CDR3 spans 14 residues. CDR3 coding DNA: TGTGCCTGGGGTATAGCGGGGGTGACAGATACGCAGTATTTT. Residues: CAWGIAGVTDTQYF.

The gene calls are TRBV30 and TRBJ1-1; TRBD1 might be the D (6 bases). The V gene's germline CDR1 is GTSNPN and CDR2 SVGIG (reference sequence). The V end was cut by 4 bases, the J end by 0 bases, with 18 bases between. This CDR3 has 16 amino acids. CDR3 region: CAWTRSAGAMNTEAFF. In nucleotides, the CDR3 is TGTGCCTGGACCAGGTCGGCAGGGGCCATGAACACTGAAGCTTTCTTT.

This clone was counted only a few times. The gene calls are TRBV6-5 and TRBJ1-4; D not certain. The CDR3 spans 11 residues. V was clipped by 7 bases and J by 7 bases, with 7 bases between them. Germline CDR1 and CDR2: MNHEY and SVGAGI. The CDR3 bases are TGTGCCAGCACCTCAGGTGAAAAACTGTTTTTT. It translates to CASTSGEKLFF.